One sample yielded the 4 T cell receptor beta chains listed below, sequenced in a study of T cell repertoires in cytomegalovirus infection (dated by TCRdb to between 2018 and 2020). These receptors are not linked to any known antigen. For sequencing, an Illumina HiSeq 1500 was employed. Starting from the raw public reads, TCRdb applied fastp trimming at Q25, assembled clones with MiXCR and retained in-frame beta chains. Merged by CDR3 protein, the rows form single entries marked with the most common genes and DNA. The sample includes about half a million distinct CDR3 sequences, with roughly a third observed a single time. The top ten clones comprise 15% to 20% of the sample. Reading the label with the study, this specimen's treatment or condition is: in vitro stimulation with specific CMV peptide epitopes to enrich CMV-specific T cells. This material consisted of cultured PBMCs, taken from culture after CMV antigen stimulation. These receptor sequences come from a human donor in good health (CMV status not recorded). Some clones in this sample may be carry-over from other donors' samples.

In this sample, this clonotype turned up a few times. The chain recombines TRBV9 with TRBJ2-5; 9 bases are shared with TRBD2. With 0 bases clipped from V and 4 bases from J, the junction kept 4 bases outside the gene matches. In germline, CDR1 is SGDLS, CDR2 YYNGEE. The CDR3 has 15 residues. CDR3 region: CASSVAAGGTETQYF. The CDR3 DNA follows: TGTGCCAGCAGCGTAGCGGCGGGAGGGACAGAGACCCAGTACTTC.

This clonotype was observed a few times. The genes are TRBV7-9 and TRBJ2-3; tentatively, D is TRBD1 or TRBD2 (6 bases each). CDR1 is SEHNR, CDR2 FQNEAQ, per germline (reference sequence). Trimming removed 3 bases from V and 4 bases from J, with 11 bases in between. The CDR3 extends over 14 amino acids. The CDR3 nucleotides read TGTGCCAGCAGCTTTTCGAGGGGGGCAGATACGCAGTATTTT. Its translation: CASSFSRGADTQYF.

The chain uses TRBV18 and TRBJ2-7, with D hard to call. Germline V gene data show CDR1 as KGHSH and CDR2 as LQKENI. There are 13 residues in the CDR3. Trimming pared 2 bases from V and 6 bases from J, leaving 11 bases between. As DNA, the CDR3 is TGTGCCAGCTCACCATTGCCAGGTAGCGAGCAGTACTTC. It encodes CASSPLPGSEQYF. Together with reference TRBV18 and TRBJ2-7, the CDR3 gives the full variable domain: NAGVMQNPRHLVRRRGQEARLRCSPMKGHSHVYWYRQLPEEGLKFMVYLQKENIIDESGMPKERFSAEFPKEGPSILRIQQVVRGDSAAYFCASSPLPGSEQYFGPGTRLTVT.

The V call is TRBV6-6, the J call TRBJ2-1; tentatively, D is TRBD2 (5 bases). The V and J ends lost 6 bases and 9 bases respectively, with 18 bases between them. Looked up from germline, CDR1 is MNHNY and CDR2 is SVGAGI (reference sequence). This CDR3 comprises 14 residues. The CDR3 bases are TGTGCCAGCAGCGAGGACTTAGGATTGGGTGAGCAGTTCTTC. Residues: CASSEDLGLGEQFF.